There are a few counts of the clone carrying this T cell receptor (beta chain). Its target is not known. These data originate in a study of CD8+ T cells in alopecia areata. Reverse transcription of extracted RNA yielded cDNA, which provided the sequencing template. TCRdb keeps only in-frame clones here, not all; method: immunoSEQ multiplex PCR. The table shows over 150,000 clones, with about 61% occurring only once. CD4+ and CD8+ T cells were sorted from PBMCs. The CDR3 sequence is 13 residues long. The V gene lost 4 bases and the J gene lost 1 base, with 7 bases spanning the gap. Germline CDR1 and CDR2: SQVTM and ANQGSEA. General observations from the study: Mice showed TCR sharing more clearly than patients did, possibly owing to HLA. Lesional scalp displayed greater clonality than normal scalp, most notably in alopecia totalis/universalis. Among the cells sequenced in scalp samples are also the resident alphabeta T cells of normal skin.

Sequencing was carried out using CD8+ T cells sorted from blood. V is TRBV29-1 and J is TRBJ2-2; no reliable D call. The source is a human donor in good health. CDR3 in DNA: TGCAGCGTTGGGGAAGAGAACACCGGGGAGCTGTTTTTT. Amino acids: CSVGEENTGELFF.